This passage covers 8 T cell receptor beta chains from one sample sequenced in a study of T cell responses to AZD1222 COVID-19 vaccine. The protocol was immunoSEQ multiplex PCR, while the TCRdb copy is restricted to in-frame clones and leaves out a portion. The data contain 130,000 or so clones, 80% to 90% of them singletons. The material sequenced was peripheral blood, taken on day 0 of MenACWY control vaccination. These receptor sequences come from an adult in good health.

The CDR3 DNA sequence: TGTGCCAGCAGTCGGGCGAAATCCGGCGACCATACGCAGTATTTT. The encoded protein is CASSRAKSGDHTQYF. V and J are TRBV28 and TRBJ2-3, with D hard to call. CDR1 is MDHEN, CDR2 SYDVKM, per germline. The CDR3 length is 15 residues. Deletions cut 5 bases from V and 7 bases from J, with 19 bases between.

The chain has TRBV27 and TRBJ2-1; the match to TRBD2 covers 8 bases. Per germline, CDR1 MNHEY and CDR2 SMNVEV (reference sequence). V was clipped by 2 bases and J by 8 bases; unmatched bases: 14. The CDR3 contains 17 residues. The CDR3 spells CASSLRYIGAGEDEQFF. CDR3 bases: TGTGCCAGCAGTTTAAGGTACATCGGAGCGGGAGAGGATGAGCAGTTCTTC.

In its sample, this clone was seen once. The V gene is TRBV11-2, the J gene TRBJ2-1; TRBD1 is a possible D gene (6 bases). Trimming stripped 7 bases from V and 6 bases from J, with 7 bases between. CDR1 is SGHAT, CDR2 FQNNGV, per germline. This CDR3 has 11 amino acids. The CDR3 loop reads CASTGANEQFF. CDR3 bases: TGTGCCAGCACAGGGGCCAATGAGCAGTTCTTC.

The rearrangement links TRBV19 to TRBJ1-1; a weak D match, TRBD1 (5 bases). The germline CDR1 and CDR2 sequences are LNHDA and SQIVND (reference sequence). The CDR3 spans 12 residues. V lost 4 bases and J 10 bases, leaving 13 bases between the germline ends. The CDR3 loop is CASSTRGGSAFF. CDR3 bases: TGTGCCAGTAGTACCCGGGGGGGATCAGCTTTCTTT.

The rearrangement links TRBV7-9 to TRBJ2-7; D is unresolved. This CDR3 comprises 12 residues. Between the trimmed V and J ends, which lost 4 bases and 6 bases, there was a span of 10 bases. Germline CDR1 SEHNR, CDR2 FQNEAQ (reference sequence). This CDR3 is CASSSLRAEQYF. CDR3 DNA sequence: TGTGCCAGCAGCTCCCTCCGGGCCGAGCAGTACTTC. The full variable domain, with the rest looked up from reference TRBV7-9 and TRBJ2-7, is DTGVSQNPRHKITKRGQNVTFRCDPISEHNRLYWYRQTLGQGPEFLTYFQNEAQLEKSRLLSDRFSAERPKGSFSTLEIQRTEQGDSAMYLCASSSLRAEQYFGPGTRLTVT.

The CDR3 loop is CASSTETGSYEQYF. CDR3 nucleotides: TGTGCCAGCAGCACAGAGACGGGCTCCTACGAGCAGTACTTC. V is TRBV2 and J is TRBJ2-7; no firm D call. This CDR3 spans 14 amino acids. Per germline, CDR1 SNHLY and CDR2 FYNNEI. V shed 6 bases and J shed 0 bases, with 12 bases lying between them.

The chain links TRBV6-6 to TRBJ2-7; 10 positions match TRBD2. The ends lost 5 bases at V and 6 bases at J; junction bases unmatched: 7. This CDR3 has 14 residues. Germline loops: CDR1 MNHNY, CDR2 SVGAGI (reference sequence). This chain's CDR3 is CASSGTSELPEQYF. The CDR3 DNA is TGTGCCAGCAGTGGGACTAGCGAGTTACCCGAGCAGTACTTC.

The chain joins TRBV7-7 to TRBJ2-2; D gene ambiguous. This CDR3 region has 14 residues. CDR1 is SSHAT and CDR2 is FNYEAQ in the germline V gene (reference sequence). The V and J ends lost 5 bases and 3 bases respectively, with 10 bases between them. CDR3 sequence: CASSQRLYTGELFF. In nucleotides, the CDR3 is TGTGCCAGCAGCCAGAGACTGTACACCGGGGAGCTGTTTTTT.